These T cell receptor beta chains were read from a single sample in a study of blood T cell repertoires in COVID-19. The repertoire was sequenced with immunoSEQ multiplex PCR; TCRdb's copy has only in-frame clones and lacks some. The table has about 130,000 clones, under 85% seen once. Sample: peripheral blood. These receptors originate from a man between 60 and 75 years old with acute or convalescent COVID-19. The CDR3 runs from the conserved cysteine through the conserved F or W. A D gene is named only where the DNA matches it firmly.

CDR3 length	V gene	J gene	D gene	CDR3 protein
13	TRBV2	TRBJ1-1	TRBD1	CASRGTGATEAFF
13	TRBV28	TRBJ2-7	.	CASSRGTLYEQYF
17	TRBV30	TRBJ2-6	TRBD1	CAWSAYGTGSGANVLTF
15	TRBV28	TRBJ2-6	TRBD1	CASSFQGAGANVLTF
14	TRBV7-9	TRBJ1-2	.	CASSLASHSYGYTF
16	TRBV5-1	TRBJ1-1	TRBD1	CASSDPRTGKNTEAFF
15	TRBV19	TRBJ2-3	.	CASSMGRPGTDTQYF
15	TRBV5-1	TRBJ2-1	.	CASSLTGPGYNEQFF
14	TRBV13	TRBJ2-1	TRBD2	CASRVRGLAGEQFF
15	TRBV7-8	TRBJ1-1	.	CASSPIRGSGTEAFF
16	TRBV6-1	TRBJ2-7	TRBD2	CASSDETNSGSYEQYF
15	TRBV13	TRBJ2-1	TRBD2	CASSPSGRGGNEQFF
14	TRBV3-1/TRBV3-2	TRBJ1-2	.	CASSRPGTNYGYTF
15	TRBV6-6	TRBJ1-3	TRBD1	CASSDRGSSGNTIYF
14	TRBV5-5	TRBJ1-2	.	CASHPGESAYGYTF
11	TRBV6-5	TRBJ1-1	.	CASNRNTEAFF
12	TRBV29-1	TRBJ1-1	.	CSAERLTGEAFF
14	TRBV18	TRBJ1-1	.	CASSPQGVISEAFF
14	TRBV10-3	TRBJ2-7	TRBD1	CAIRGQGAEGEQYF
16	TRBV9	TRBJ1-1	TRBD1	CASSARTGVGNTEAFF
15	TRBV9	TRBJ2-7	TRBD2	CASSVGGGRKYEQYF
17	TRBV7-9	TRBJ2-7	TRBD2	CASSYLHSGSLVHEQYF
12	TRBV6-2/TRBV6-3	TRBJ2-3	TRBD2	CASSYGAGDSYF
14	TRBV5-5	TRBJ1-1	TRBD1	CASSARQGGTEAFF
12	TRBV28	TRBJ1-5	.	CASGLSNQPQHF
15	TRBV19	TRBJ1-5	TRBD1	CASSFLTGTNQPQHF
13	TRBV25-1	TRBJ1-1	.	CASSETYPRRAFF
14	TRBV5-1	TRBJ1-1	TRBD1	CASSGWAQGTEAFF
15	TRBV27	TRBJ2-3	.	CASRPGGRPGDTQYF
10	TRBV20-1	TRBJ1-1	.	CSARFGEAFF
14	TRBV18	TRBJ1-1	TRBD1	CASSEQGAGTEAFF
16	TRBV24-1	TRBJ2-1	.	CATSFSGGGREGEQFF
13	TRBV30	TRBJ1-5	.	CAWSLTTGQPQHF
16	TRBV10-3	TRBJ2-5	TRBD2	CAISFTGTSGRETQYF
15	TRBV5-1	TRBJ2-1	.	CASSLEGDSYNEQFF
16	TRBV10-2	TRBJ2-1	TRBD2	CASSEVFEGGTHEQFF
13	TRBV7-2	TRBJ2-5	.	CASSLTFQETQYF
15	TRBV9	TRBJ2-2	TRBD2	CASSVAGGKTGELFF
14	TRBV29-1	TRBJ2-3	TRBD1	CSVNPGGTTDTQYF
14	TRBV5-1	TRBJ1-2	.	CASGIISTNYGYTF
15	TRBV28	TRBJ1-6	.	CASSFTSSGNSPLHF
15	TRBV5-1	TRBJ1-2	TRBD1	CASSLEVTGGDGYTF
15	TRBV7-2	TRBJ2-3	.	CASSLGQVYTDTQYF
15	TRBV27	TRBJ1-5	TRBD1	CASSDGTGSNQPQHF
16	TRBV29-1	TRBJ2-1	TRBD2	CSVESRGRADYNEQFF
15	TRBV5-5	TRBJ1-5	.	CASSLTGLSNQPQHF
14	TRBV9	TRBJ2-1	.	CASSGVGSNNEQFF